The 19 T cell receptor beta chains given below trace back to one sample, sequenced in a study of identifying expanded T cells in peripheral blood. Sequenced by immunoSEQ multiplex PCR; TCRdb stores in-frame clones only, minus some. This sample has around 68,000 clones, with more than 70% found just once. The sequenced material came from blood. The receptors were gathered from a person between 18 and 75 years old in good health.

This clone came up once. The rearrangement links TRBV9 to TRBJ2-1; D may match TRBD1 or TRBD2 (5 bases each). Trimming cost V 4 bases and J 4 bases, with 18 bases left between them. CDR1 is SGDLS, CDR2 YYNGEE, per germline. The CDR3 contains 16 residues. The CDR3 protein is CASSPLGTGGYNEQFF. DNA of the CDR3: TGTGCCAGCAGCCCACTGGGGACGGGCGGATACAATGAGCAGTTCTTC.

The chain employs TRBV6-6 and TRBJ2-6; the D is unclear. The CDR3 runs to 14 residues. CDR1 and CDR2 (germline): MNHNY, SVGAGI (reference sequence). V was clipped by 5 bases and J by 0 bases, with 5 bases between them. The CDR3 DNA is TGTGCCAGCAGTCGGAGCTCTGGGGCCAACGTCCTGACTTTC. Protein sequence: CASSRSSGANVLTF.

The chain has TRBV2 and TRBJ1-1, with D perhaps TRBD1 (6 bases). Trimming cost V 10 bases and J 0 bases, with 12 bases left between them. The CDR3 spans 13 residues. Per the germline V gene, CDR1 is SNHLY and CDR2 is FYNNEI. This CDR3 reads CAIHREMNTEAFF. The CDR3 DNA sequence: TGTGCCATACACAGGGAGATGAACACTGAAGCTTTCTTT.

This chain connects TRBV5-8 to TRBJ1-2; no definite D call. This CDR3 region has 15 residues. From germline, CDR1 is SGHTS and CDR2 YDEGEE. V was shortened by 2 bases and J by 4 bases, with 15 bases between the two germline ends. CDR3 protein: CASSFYPRRFYGYTF. In nucleotides, the CDR3 is TGTGCCAGCAGCTTCTATCCCCGACGGTTCTATGGCTACACCTTC.

This clone has a single count. V gene TRBV28 combines with J gene TRBJ1-5, with D maybe TRBD1 (5 bases). The CDR3 consists of 15 residues. CDR1 and CDR2 (germline): MDHEN, SYDVKM. The ends were cut back, 5 bases at V and 6 bases at J, with 17 bases in the middle. The CDR3 loop reads CASSPRNGRGQPQHF. Written as DNA, the CDR3 is TGTGCCAGCAGTCCGAGGAACGGGAGGGGTCAGCCCCAGCATTTT.

This sequence joins TRBV11-2 and TRBJ2-3, with D tentatively TRBD1 (5 bases). The CDR3 totals 13 residues. Trimming took off 6 bases at V and 3 bases at J, with 10 bases between the two ends. Germline CDR1 and CDR2: SGHAT and FQNNGV. CDR3 bases: TGTGCCAGCAGGGGTCCAGGGACAGATACGCAGTATTTT. Protein product: CASRGPGTDTQYF.

V is TRBV5-4 and J is TRBJ1-2, with D possibly being TRBD1 (5 bases). The CDR3 loop spans 15 amino acids. The V gene lost 4 bases and the J gene lost 3 bases, with 16 bases spanning the gap. CDR1 and CDR2 (germline): SGHNT, YYREEE (reference sequence). The CDR3 nucleotides are TGTGCCAGCAGCCTACGGGGGGATATTTACTATGGCTACACCTTC. It yields the protein CASSLRGDIYYGYTF.

This clone has more than one count but fewer than ten. The J gene is TRBJ1-6, the V gene TRBV27; TRBD1 might be the D (5 bases). The germline CDR1 and CDR2 sequences are MNHEY and SMNVEV (reference sequence). Trimming left V 6 bases short and J 0 bases short, with 9 bases between. The CDR3 spans 15 residues. This CDR3 is CASRDRGSYNSPLHF. CDR3 DNA sequence: TGTGCCAGCAGGGATAGGGGCTCCTATAATTCACCCCTCCACTTT.

V usage is TRBV19 and J usage is TRBJ1-5; D is possibly TRBD1 (5 bases). V lost 8 bases and J 3 bases, leaving 17 bases between the germline ends. This CDR3 contains 15 residues. Per germline, CDR1 LNHDA and CDR2 SQIVND (reference sequence). In DNA, the CDR3 is TGTGCCAGTCCCACCGGGGGGGGGACCAATCAGCCCCAGCATTTT. Protein: CASPTGGGTNQPQHF.

The chain links TRBV7-2 to TRBJ2-5, with 10 bases lining up with TRBD2. J lost 2 bases, V lost 2 bases, and 11 bases had no gene match. Germline V lookup: CDR1 SGHTA, CDR2 FQGNSA. The CDR3 length is 18 residues. The CDR3 DNA follows: TGTGCCAGCAGCTTAAGTGGTAGCGGGAGGAGCCGACAAGAGACCCAGTACTTC. Translating it yields CASSLSGSGRSRQETQYF.

This clone was seen only once. This chain links TRBV28 with TRBJ1-5; D is unclear. The ends were cut back, 1 base at V and 0 bases at J, with 4 bases in the middle. CDR3 length: 14 amino acids. Germline V lookup: CDR1 MDHEN, CDR2 SYDVKM. CDR3 sequence: CASSLYGSNQPQHF. CDR3 sequence (DNA): TGTGCCAGCAGTTTATATGGTAGCAATCAGCCCCAGCATTTT.

The rearrangement uses TRBV6-1 and TRBJ2-7; D tentatively reads TRBD1 or TRBD2 (5 bases each). The CDR3 has 15 amino acids. From germline, CDR1 is MNHNS and CDR2 SASEGT. V lost 5 bases and J lost 7, with 21 bases in between. CDR3 DNA: TGTGCCAGCAGTTTAGTTGGCGGCAGGGAGTGGGAGCAGTACTTC. Its translation is CASSLVGGREWEQYF.

This sequence joins TRBV7-3 and TRBJ2-3; TRBD1 might be the D (6 bases). The CDR3 consists of 16 residues. V lost 4 bases and J 2 bases, leaving 16 bases between the germline ends. Germline V lookup: CDR1 SGHTA, CDR2 FQGTGA. The CDR3 DNA is TGTGCCAGCAGCTCTCAGCCCGGGACAACCACAGATACGCAGTATTTT. This translates into CASSSQPGTTTDTQYF.

This rearrangement joins TRBV7-3 to TRBJ2-3, with D maybe TRBD2 (6 bases). The CDR3 contains 19 residues. The V gene's germline CDR1 is SGHTA and CDR2 FQGTGA. Trimming removed 4 bases from V and 0 bases from J, with 23 bases in between. CDR3 nucleotide sequence: TGTGCCAGCAGCTCTCAGACTACGTTGGGGACTGCTAGCACAGATACGCAGTATTTT. Amino acid sequence: CASSSQTTLGTASTDTQYF.

This sequence joins TRBV18 and TRBJ2-7; 9 bases map to TRBD2. CDR1 is KGHSH and CDR2 is LQKENI in the germline V gene. V was pared by 3 bases and J by 0 bases, with 6 bases of the junction left unmatched. CDR3 length: 16 residues. For the CDR3, the DNA is TGTGCCAGCTCACCTCCTAGCGGGGCCAGCTCCTACGAGCAGTACTTC. It yields the protein CASSPPSGASSYEQYF.

The rearrangement joins TRBV28 to TRBJ2-5; 12 bases agree with TRBD2. CDR3 size: 15 residues. Per the germline V gene, CDR1 is MDHEN and CDR2 is SYDVKM. Germline trimming cut 3 bases from V and 5 bases from J; bases unmatched to any gene: 4. CDR3 coding DNA: TGTGCCAGCAGTTTCGGGACTAGCGGGCGGGAGACCCAGTACTTC. Protein sequence: CASSFGTSGRETQYF.

CDR3 sequence reads: CASSVSRVKLNNEQFF. The CDR3 region has the DNA TGCGCCAGCAGCGTCTCCAGGGTCAAGCTCAACAATGAGCAGTTCTTC. This rearrangement joins TRBV5-1 to TRBJ2-1; D may be TRBD1 (5 bases). This CDR3 is built from 16 residues. V lost 4 bases to trimming and J lost 5 bases, with 19 bases between them. CDR1 is SGHRS and CDR2 is YFSETQ in the germline V gene. The full variable domain, with the rest looked up from reference TRBV5-1 and TRBJ2-1, is KAGVTQTPRYLIKTRGQQVTLSCSPISGHRSVSWYQQTPGQGLQFLFEYFSETQRNKGNFPGRFSGRQFSNSRSEMNVSTLELGDSALYLCASSVSRVKLNNEQFFGPGTRLTVL.

This clone was detected a few times. The chain links TRBV2 to TRBJ1-6; D is possibly TRBD1 (5 bases). The CDR3 has 15 amino acids. Germline CDR1 is SNHLY and CDR2 is FYNNEI. V was cut by 2 bases and J by 5 bases, with 10 bases left in between. The CDR3 sequence: CASSERTSDNSPLHF. The CDR3 DNA sequence: TGTGCCAGCAGTGAACGGACATCCGATAATTCACCCCTCCACTTT.

The chain recombines TRBV7-8 with TRBJ1-1; D gene unclear. Germline lookup yields CDR1 SGHVS and CDR2 FQNEAQ. The CDR3 totals 15 residues. V was pared by 4 bases and J by 1 base, with 13 bases between. The DNA of the CDR3 is TGTGCCAGCAGCTCCAACGACCCCGAGAACACTGAAGCTTTCTTT. Translating it yields CASSSNDPENTEAFF.